The clone carrying this T cell receptor beta chain was recorded only once. The table came from immunoSEQ multiplex PCR; TCRdb's copy has only in-frame clones and leaves some out. Among approximately 260,000 clones listed, 75% to 95% were seen once. This CDR3 contains 16 residues. V lost 2 bases, J lost 2 bases, and 10 bases stayed unmatched. Germline values: CDR1 SGHRS, CDR2 YFSETQ. This sample was taken from a study of blood T cell repertoires in COVID-19. The wider study: Researchers got acute and convalescent COVID-19 samples from the United States, Italy and Spain.

Individuals aged about 18 to 89 years were recruited from approximately 22 US areas. In assigning cohorts, the study relied on participant-reported clinical history. Recovery meant two consecutive negative NP/OP PCR tests, professional clearance, or resolved symptoms. The sample comprised PBMCs or T cells enriched from blood (not recorded which). The chain carries TRBV5-1 and TRBJ2-7, with 7 bases fitting TRBD2. The sequence was collected from a woman aged 18-29 years who had recovered from COVID-19. CDR3 DNA: TGCGCCAGCAGCTTCGGTTCGAGCGGGGTTACCTACGAGCAGTACTTC. Translated, it gives CASSFGSSGVTYEQYF.